The clone carrying this TCR beta chain was seen a handful of times. Its antigen is not known. Other DNA sequences within the sample encode an identical CDR3. Naive CD8 cells, CD45RO-negative and positively selected for CCR7, excluded terminally differentiated effector memory CD45RA+ cells. These data come from a study of shared clonotypes between healthy human individuals. As for the study in general: Researchers assigned three CD4 naive, three CD4 memory, two CD8 naive and one CD8 memory plate to each donor. General study points: Generally, estimated richness proved larger in naive subsets than it did in memory subsets. Sample collection involved blood only; tissue repertoires are likely different.

The CDR3 loop spans 14 amino acids. V dropped 0 bases and J dropped 1 base, with 6 bases sitting between them. In germline, CDR1 is SGHRS, CDR2 YFSETQ. How the authors handled the data: Because ImmunoSEQ provided only junction sequences with no quality scores, the filtering differed. The table came from immunoSEQ multiplex PCR; TCRdb's copy has only in-frame clones and leaves some out. The V and J calls and clone size come from that table; D and trimming were worked out from the DNA. The sample contains 550,000 to 750,000 clones, around 92% of which appear only once. The TCR comes from a man aged 25-45 years in good health. Sequenced input: naive CD8+ T cells sorted from blood. This sequence joins TRBV5-1 and TRBJ2-3; D is unresolved. For the CDR3, the DNA is TGCGCCAGCAGCTTGGCGGTAGGCACAGATACGCAGTATTTT. Its protein product is CASSLAVGTDTQYF.